The 2 T cell receptor beta chains below come from one sample, sequenced in a study of CD4 T cells in relation to SARS-CoV-2 and coronaviruses. For these TCRs, the target antigens are not known. CD4+ T cells from unexposed donors were obtained before the COVID-19 pandemic (2011-2018). After roughly ten days of culture, CD4+ T cells were isolated. The protocol was immunoSEQ multiplex PCR, while the TCRdb copy is restricted to in-frame clones and leaves out a portion. The top ten clones hold 15% to 20% of a sample with about 26,000 clones, roughly 80% of them seen once. Sequencing used CD4+ T cells from PBMCs, cultured in vitro. The receptors were gathered from a human donor in good health.

The chain has TRBV19 and TRBJ1-2, with a weak D call TRBD1 (5 bases). The CDR3 extends over 10 amino acids. Trimming removed 8 bases at V and 12 bases at J, with 13 bases between. Looked up from germline, CDR1 is LNHDA and CDR2 is SQIVND (reference sequence). Written as DNA, the CDR3 is TGTGCCAGTGGTCGAGACAGTCACACCTTC. Translation: CASGRDSHTF. The whole variable domain, filled in from reference TRBV19 and TRBJ1-2, reads DGGITQSPKYLFRKEGQNVTLSCEQNLNHDAMYWYRQDPGQGLRLIYYSQIVNDFQKGDIAEGYSVSREKKESFPLTVTSAQKNPTAFYLCASGRDSHTFGSGTRLTVV.

The CDR3 spells CASSSREGKSYEQYF. Written as DNA, the CDR3 is TGTGCCAGCAGCTCCAGGGAAGGAAAGTCCTACGAGCAGTACTTC. The rearrangement links TRBV7-8 to TRBJ2-7, with D possibly matching TRBD1 (5 bases). Trimming left V 4 bases short and J 1 base short, with 14 bases between. CDR3 length: 15 amino acids. Per the germline V gene, CDR1 is SGHVS and CDR2 is FQNEAQ.